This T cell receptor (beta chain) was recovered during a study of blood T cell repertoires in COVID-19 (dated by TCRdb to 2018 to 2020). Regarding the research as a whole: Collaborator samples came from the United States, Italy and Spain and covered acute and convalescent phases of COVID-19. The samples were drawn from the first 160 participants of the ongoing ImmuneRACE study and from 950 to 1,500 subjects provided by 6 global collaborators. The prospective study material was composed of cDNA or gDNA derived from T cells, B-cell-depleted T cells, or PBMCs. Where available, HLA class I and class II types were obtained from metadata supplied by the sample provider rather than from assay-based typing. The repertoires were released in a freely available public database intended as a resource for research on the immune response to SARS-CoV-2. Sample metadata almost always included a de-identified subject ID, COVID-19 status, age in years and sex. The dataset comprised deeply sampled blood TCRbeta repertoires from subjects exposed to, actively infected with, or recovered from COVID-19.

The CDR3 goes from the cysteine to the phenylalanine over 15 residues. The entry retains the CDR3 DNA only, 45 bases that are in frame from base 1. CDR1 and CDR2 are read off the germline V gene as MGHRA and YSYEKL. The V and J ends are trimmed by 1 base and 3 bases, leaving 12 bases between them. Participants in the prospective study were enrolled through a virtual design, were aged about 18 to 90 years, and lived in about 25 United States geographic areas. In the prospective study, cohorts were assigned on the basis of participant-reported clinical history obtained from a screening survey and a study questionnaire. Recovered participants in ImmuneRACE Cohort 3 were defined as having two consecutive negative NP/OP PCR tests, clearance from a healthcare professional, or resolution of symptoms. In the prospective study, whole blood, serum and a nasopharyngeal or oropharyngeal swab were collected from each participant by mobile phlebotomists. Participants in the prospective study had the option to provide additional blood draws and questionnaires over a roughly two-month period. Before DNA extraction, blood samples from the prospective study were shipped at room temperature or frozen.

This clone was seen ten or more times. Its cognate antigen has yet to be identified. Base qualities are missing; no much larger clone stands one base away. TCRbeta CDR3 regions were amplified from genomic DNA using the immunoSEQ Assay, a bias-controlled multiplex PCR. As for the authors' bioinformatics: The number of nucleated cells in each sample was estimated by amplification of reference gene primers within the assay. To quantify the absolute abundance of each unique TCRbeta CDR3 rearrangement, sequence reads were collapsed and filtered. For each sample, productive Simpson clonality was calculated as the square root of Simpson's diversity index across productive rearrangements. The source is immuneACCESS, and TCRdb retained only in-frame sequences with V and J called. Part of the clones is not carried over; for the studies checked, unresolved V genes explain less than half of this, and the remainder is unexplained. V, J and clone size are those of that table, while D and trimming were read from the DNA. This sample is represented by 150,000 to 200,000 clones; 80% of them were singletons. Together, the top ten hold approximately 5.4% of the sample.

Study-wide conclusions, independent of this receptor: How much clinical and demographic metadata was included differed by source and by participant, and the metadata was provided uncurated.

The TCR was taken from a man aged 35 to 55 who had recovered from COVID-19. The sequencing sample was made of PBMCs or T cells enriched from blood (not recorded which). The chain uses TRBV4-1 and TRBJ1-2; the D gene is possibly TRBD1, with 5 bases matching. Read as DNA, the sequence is TGCGCCAGCAGCCAAGCATCGTCAGGGCACTATGGCTACACCTTC. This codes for CASSQASSGHYGYTF.